This T cell receptor (beta chain) was captured in a study of a mutant IDH1 vaccine in newly diagnosed glioma. Study overall: Commencement of vaccination occurred 4-6 weeks following radiotherapy alone, or concurrently with temozolomide cycles. Study findings and constraints: Most patients, around 94%, showed vaccine-induced immune responses.

The germline CDR1 and CDR2 sequences are SGHTA and FQGTGA. The CDR3 sequence is 16 residues long. J gave up 0 bases and V 5 bases, and 4 bases lay outside the gene matches. Time point meaning: week 5, during vaccination. The study gave 300 ug of mutant IDH1 20-mer peptide per vaccine dose, with topical imiquimod. Astrocytomas that were new, WHO grade 3 or 4, IDH1-mutant and ATRX-lost were present in the donors. As for this clone: Antigen specificity is unknown.

Sequencing used immunoSEQ multiplex PCR; TCRdb keeps in-frame clones, though not all of them. This sample has 39,000 or so clones, with around 78% found just once. The sequenced sample was PBMCs, obtained from a glioma patient whose treatment included an IDH1 peptide vaccine. J is TRBJ2-2 and V is TRBV7-3, with 9 bases fitting TRBD1. This TCR was recovered from a man aged 35 to 55 with glioma. CDR3 sequence reads: CASSPWDRANTGELFF. CDR3 coding DNA: TGTGCCAGCAGCCCATGGGACAGGGCGAACACCGGGGAGCTGTTTTTT.